This TCR beta chain is from a study of PD-L1 blockade in urothelial cancer (dated by TCRdb to 2016 to 2017). Describing the broader study: All patients started therapy in the mid-2010s and received atezolizumab 1,200 mg intravenously every 3 weeks. Ten or so patients reached durable clinical benefit, while about 19 patients did not. In the same patients, whole exome sequencing and RNA sequencing of pretreatment tumors were performed in addition to TCR sequencing. Blood samples were analyzed at 3 weeks after treatment start (second dose) and at 6 weeks after treatment start. Pretreatment blood TCR-seq was available for 30 or so patients, at least one posttreatment blood collection was obtained for around 25 patients, and tumor TCR-seq was available for around 25 patients. Pretreatment tumor samples and matched peripheral blood, collected serially before and after atezolizumab treatment, underwent TCR sequencing. Patients had an ECOG performance status of 0 or 1 and had received between 0 and 3 prior chemotherapy regimens. Durable clinical benefit was defined as a progression-free survival longer than 6 months, and TCR features were additionally tested against progression-free survival and overall survival. The study was an exploratory multi-omic analysis of somatic, immune and clinical correlates of response to PD-L1 blockade with atezolizumab in urothelial cancer. Blood samples gave a median of approximately 150,000 T cells and 88,000 or so unique TCRs, with a median clonality of 0.080. About 90% of the roughly 29 patients were males with bladder-origin urothelial cancer, and about 65% of the roughly 30 reported a prior smoking history. Results and caveats for the whole study, not just this receptor: Because of the small sample size (n ≈ 30) and the many exploratory analyses performed, the results are intended to be regarded as hypothesis-generating. At 3 weeks after the start of treatment, tumor-associated TCR clones in peripheral blood had expanded more in patients with durable benefit (n of about 21, p = 0.022). Improved progression-free and overall survival was associated with having pretreatment peripheral blood TCR clonality below the median.

A word on this clone: The specificity of this receptor is unknown. Base-call qualities are not available, and no considerably larger clone is one nucleotide away.

A cohort of 25 to 35 patients with locally advanced or metastatic urothelial carcinoma, treated at Memorial Sloan Kettering on a trial protocol, was included. Peripheral blood mononuclear cells were collected pretreatment and during treatment, with between 1 and 8 total time points per patient. The Qiagen DNeasy Blood extraction kit was used to purify genomic DNA from total PBMCs and from tumor samples. PBMCs were collected pretreatment and during treatment, and were isolated and stored as previously described. Synthetic TCR analog templates were spiked into each PCR to estimate absolute template abundance from read counts. The immunoSEQ assay was used to amplify TCRbeta CDR3 regions from genomic DNA with bias-controlled V and J gene primers. Sequencing of rearranged TCRbeta segments was done at approximately 20X coverage. As for how the authors treated the data: Clustering was used to correct sequencing errors, and CDR3s were annotated against IMGT so that V, D and J genes could be assigned. Out-of-frame and stop-codon sequences were excluded, and only productive TCRbeta rearrangements were used in downstream analyses. Clonality was computed as one minus Shannon entropy normalized by the log of the number of unique productive sequences. Clones differing between time points or between blood and tumor were identified using Fisher's exact test with Benjamini-Hochberg correction, with an adjusted p below 0.01 applied as the threshold. The source is immuneACCESS, and TCRdb retained only in-frame sequences with V and J called. Part of the clones is not carried over; for the studies checked, unresolved V genes explain less than half of this, and the remainder is unexplained. V, J and clone size are those of that table, while D and trimming were read from the DNA. The sample data list 90,000 to 120,000 clones, and under 85% of these were observed just once. Of the sample, 2% to 3% falls within the top ten clones.

In the germline V gene, CDR1 corresponds to WSHSY and CDR2 to SAAADI. The CDR3 runs 13 residues from the cysteine to the phenylalanine. Just CDR3 DNA is preserved here, 39 bases in frame from base 1. V is reduced by 8 bases and J by 7 bases, leaving a spacing of 15 bases between them. This receptor was identified in a man aged 50 or older with urothelial cancer. This specimen was PBMCs, taken around atezolizumab (anti-PD-L1) treatment. The rearranged segments are TRBV10-2 and TRBJ1-5, and perhaps TRBD1 as D gene, on 6 matching bases. The DNA is TGCGCCAGCGGGACCCTCAGGGGACAGCCCCAGCATTTT. Protein translation: CASGTLRGQPQHF.